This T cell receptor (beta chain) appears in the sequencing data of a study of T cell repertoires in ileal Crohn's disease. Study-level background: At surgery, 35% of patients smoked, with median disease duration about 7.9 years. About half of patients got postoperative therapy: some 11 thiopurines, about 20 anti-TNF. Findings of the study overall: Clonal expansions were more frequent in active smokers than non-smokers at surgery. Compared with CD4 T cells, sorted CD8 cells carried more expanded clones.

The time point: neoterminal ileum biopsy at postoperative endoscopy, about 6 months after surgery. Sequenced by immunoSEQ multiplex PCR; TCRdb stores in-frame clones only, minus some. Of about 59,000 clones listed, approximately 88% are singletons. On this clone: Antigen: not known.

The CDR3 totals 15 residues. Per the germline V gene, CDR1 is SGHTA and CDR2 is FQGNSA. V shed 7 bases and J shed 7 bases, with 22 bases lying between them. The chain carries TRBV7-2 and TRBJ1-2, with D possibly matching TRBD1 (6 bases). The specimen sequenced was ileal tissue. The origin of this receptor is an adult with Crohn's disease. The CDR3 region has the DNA TGTGCCAGCACCACCCAAGGGCCGGGGGGGGCTGGCTACACCTTC. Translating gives CASTTQGPGGAGYTF.